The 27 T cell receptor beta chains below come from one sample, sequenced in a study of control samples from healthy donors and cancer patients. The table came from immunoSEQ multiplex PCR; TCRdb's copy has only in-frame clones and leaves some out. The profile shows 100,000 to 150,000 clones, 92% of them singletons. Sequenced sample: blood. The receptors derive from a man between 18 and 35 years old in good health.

The CDR3 coding sequence is TGTGCCAGCAGCCATGCAGGCCGGGACCAGCCCCAGCATTTT. Translation: CASSHAGRDQPQHF. The rearrangement joins TRBV5-6 to TRBJ1-5; a possible D gene is TRBD1 (5 bases). This CDR3 contains 14 residues. Trimming took off 4 bases at V and 7 bases at J, with 15 bases between the two ends. Germline V lookup: CDR1 SGHDT, CDR2 YYEEEE.

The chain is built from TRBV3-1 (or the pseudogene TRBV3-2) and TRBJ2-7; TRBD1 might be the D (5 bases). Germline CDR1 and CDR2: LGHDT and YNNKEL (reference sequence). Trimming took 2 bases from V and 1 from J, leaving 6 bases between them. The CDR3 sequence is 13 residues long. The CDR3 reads CASSQHRSYEQYF. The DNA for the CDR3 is TGTGCCAGCAGCCAACACAGGTCCTACGAGCAGTACTTC.

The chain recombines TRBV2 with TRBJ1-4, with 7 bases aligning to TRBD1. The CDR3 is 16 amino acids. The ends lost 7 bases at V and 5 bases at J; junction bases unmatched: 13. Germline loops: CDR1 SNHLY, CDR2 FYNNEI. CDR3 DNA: TGTGCCAGCACCCCGGAGGACCAGGGGGAAAATGAAAAACTGTTTTTT. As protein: CASTPEDQGENEKLFF. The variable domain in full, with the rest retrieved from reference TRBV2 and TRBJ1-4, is EPEVTQTPSHQVTQMGQEVILRCVPISNHLYFYWYRQILGQKVEFLVSFYNNEISEKSEIFDDQFSVERPDGSNFTLKIRSTKLEDSAMYFCASTPEDQGENEKLFFGSGTQLSVL.

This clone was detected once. CDR3 sequence reads: CASSRGTGSTEAFF. CDR3 sequence (DNA): TGTGCCAGTAGTAGGGGGACAGGGAGCACTGAAGCTTTCTTT. This chain joins TRBV19 and TRBJ1-1, with 9 bases identical to TRBD1. From germline, CDR1 is LNHDA and CDR2 SQIVND (reference sequence). The V segment lost 4 bases and the J segment 4 bases; nucleotides outside the gene matches: 4. This CDR3 spans 14 amino acids.

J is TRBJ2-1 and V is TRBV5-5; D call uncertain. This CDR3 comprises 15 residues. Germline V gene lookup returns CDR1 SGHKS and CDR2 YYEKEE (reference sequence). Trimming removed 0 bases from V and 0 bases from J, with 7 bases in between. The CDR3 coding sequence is TGTGCCAGCAGCTTGGTAGGGAACTCCTACAATGAGCAGTTCTTC. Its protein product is CASSLVGNSYNEQFF.

CDR3 DNA: TGTGCCAGCAGCCCCGGGACAGGCCCCGCGATGGGCACCGGGGAGCTGTTTTTT. It codes for CASSPGTGPAMGTGELFF. This rearrangement joins TRBV5-4 to TRBJ2-2; TRBD1 matches 8 bases. The CDR3 is 18 amino acids. Germline V gene lookup returns CDR1 SGHNT and CDR2 YYREEE (reference sequence). The J segment lost 4 bases and the V segment lost 4 bases, leaving 15 bases of the junction unmatched.

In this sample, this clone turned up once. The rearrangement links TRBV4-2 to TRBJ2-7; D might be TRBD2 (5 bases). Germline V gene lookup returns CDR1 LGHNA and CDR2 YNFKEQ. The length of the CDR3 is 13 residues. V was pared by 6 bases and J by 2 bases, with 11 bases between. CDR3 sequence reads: CASSPDGTYEQYF. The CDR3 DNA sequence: TGTGCCAGCAGTCCCGACGGGACCTACGAGCAGTACTTC.

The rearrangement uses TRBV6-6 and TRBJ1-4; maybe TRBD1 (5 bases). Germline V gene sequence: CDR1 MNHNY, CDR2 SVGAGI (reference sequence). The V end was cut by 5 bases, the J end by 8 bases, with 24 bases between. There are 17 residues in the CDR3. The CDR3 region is CASSLHSQTRGNEKLFF. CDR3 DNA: TGTGCCAGCAGTCTACACAGCCAGACTAGGGGTAACGAAAAACTGTTTTTT.

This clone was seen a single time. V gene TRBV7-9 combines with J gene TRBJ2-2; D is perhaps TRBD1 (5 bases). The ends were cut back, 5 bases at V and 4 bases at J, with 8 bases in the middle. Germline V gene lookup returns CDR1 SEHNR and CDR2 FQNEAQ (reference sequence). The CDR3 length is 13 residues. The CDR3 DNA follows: TGTGCCAGCAGCGCCAGGGTCACCGGGGAGCTGTTTTTT. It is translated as CASSARVTGELFF.

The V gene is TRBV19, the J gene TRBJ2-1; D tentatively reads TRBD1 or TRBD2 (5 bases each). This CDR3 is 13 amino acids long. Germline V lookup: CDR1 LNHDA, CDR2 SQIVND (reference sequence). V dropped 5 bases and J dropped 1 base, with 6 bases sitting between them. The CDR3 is CASSGTSYNEQFF. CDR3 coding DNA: TGTGCCAGTAGTGGGACGTCCTACAATGAGCAGTTCTTC.

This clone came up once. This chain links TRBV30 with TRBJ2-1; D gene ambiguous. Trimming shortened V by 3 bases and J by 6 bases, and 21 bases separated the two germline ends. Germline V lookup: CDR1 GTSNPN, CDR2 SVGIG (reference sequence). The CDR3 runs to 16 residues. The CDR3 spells CAWSKYQAPWGNEQFF. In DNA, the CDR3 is TGTGCCTGGAGCAAATACCAAGCCCCGTGGGGCAATGAGCAGTTCTTC.

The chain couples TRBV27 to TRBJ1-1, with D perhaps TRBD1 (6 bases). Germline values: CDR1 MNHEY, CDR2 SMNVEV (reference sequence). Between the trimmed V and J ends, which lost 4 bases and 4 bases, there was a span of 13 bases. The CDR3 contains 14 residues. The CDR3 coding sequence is TGTGCCAGCAGTTCAACAGGGTCGGCCACTGAAGCTTTCTTT. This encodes CASSSTGSATEAFF.

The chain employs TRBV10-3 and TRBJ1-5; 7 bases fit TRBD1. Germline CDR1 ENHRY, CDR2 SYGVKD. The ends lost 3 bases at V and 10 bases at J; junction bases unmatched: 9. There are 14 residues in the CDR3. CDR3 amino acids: CAISDRDSYEPQHF. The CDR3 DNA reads TGTGCCATCAGTGACCGGGACAGTTACGAACCCCAGCATTTT.

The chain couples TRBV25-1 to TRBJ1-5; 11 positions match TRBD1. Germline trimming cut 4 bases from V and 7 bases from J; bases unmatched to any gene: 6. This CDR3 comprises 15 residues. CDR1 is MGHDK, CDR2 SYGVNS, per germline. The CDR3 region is CASSASRDRGQPQHF. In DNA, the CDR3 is TGTGCCAGCAGTGCGTCCCGGGACAGGGGGCAGCCCCAGCATTTT.

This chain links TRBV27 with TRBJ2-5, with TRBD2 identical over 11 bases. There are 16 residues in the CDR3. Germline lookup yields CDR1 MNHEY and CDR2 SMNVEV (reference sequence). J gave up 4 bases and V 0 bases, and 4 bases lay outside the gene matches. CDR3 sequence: CASSLSRTSGPETQYF. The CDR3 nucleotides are TGTGCCAGCAGTTTATCAAGGACTAGCGGGCCAGAGACCCAGTACTTC.

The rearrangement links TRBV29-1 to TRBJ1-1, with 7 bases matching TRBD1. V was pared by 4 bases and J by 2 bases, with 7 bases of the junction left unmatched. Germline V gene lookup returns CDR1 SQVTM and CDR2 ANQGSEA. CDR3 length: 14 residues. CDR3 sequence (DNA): TGCAGCGTTGTCCAGGGGGGACTAAACACTGAAGCTTTCTTT. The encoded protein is CSVVQGGLNTEAFF.

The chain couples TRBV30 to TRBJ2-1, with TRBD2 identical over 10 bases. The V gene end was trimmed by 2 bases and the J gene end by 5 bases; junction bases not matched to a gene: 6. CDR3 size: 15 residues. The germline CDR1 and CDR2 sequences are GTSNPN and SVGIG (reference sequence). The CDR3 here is CAWSTGLADNNEQFF. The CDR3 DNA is TGTGCCTGGAGTACCGGACTAGCGGATAACAATGAGCAGTTCTTC.

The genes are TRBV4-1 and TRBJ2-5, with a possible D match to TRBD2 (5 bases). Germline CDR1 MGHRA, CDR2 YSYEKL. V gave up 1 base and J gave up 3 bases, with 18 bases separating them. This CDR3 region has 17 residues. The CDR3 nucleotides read TGCGCCAGCAGCCAAGGGTTGATAGAGGGAATAGAAGAGACCCAGTACTTC. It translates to CASSQGLIEGIEETQYF.

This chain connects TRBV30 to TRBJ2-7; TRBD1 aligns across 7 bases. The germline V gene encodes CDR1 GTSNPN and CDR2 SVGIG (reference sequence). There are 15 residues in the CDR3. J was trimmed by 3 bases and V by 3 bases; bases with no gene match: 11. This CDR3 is CAWSPPRDSYYEQYF. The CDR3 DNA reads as TGTGCCTGGAGCCCACCCCGGGACAGTTACTACGAGCAGTACTTC.

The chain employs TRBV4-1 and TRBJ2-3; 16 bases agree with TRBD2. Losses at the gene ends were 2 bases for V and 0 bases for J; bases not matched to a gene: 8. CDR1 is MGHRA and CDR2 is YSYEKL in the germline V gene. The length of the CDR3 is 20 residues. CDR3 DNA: TGCGCCAGCAGCCAACAGTCCGGGACTAGCGGGGGGGCTAGCACAGATACGCAGTATTTT. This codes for CASSQQSGTSGGASTDTQYF.

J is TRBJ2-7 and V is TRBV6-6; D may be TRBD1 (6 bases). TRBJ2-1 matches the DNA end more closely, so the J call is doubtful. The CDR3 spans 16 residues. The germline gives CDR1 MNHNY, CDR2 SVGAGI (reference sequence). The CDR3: CASSPSGTRPTSEQFF. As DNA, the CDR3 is TGTGCCAGCAGTCCATCCGGGACACGACCAACTAGTGAGCAGTTCTTC.

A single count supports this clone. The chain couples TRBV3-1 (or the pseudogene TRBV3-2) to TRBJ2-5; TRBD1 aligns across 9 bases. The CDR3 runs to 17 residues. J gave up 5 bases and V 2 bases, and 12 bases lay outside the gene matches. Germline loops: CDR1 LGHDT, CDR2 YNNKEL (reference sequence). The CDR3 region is CASSQPNRGRESETQYF. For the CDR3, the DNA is TGTGCCAGCAGCCAACCAAACAGGGGGCGCGAATCGGAGACCCAGTACTTC.

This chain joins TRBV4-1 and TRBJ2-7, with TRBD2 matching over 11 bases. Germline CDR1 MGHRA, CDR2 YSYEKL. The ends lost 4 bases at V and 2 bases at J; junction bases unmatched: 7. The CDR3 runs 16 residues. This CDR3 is CASSPQTSGGTYEQYF. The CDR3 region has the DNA TGCGCCAGCAGCCCCCAAACTAGCGGGGGAACCTACGAGCAGTACTTC.

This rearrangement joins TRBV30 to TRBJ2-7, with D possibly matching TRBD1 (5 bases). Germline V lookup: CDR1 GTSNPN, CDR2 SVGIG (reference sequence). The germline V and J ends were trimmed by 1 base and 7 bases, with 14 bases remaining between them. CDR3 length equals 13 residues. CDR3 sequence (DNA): TGTGCCTGGAGTGCAGGTCTTTCAGGGGAGCAGTACTTC. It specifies CAWSAGLSGEQYF.

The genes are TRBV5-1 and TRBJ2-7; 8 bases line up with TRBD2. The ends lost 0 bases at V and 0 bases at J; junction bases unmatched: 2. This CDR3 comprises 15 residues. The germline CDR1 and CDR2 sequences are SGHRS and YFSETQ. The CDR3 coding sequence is TGCGCCAGCAGCTTGGGCAGCGGGGGCTCCTACGAGCAGTACTTC. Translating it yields CASSLGSGGSYEQYF. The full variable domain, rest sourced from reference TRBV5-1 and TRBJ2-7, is KAGVTQTPRYLIKTRGQQVTLSCSPISGHRSVSWYQQTPGQGLQFLFEYFSETQRNKGNFPGRFSGRQFSNSRSEMNVSTLELGDSALYLCASSLGSGGSYEQYFGPGTRLTVT.

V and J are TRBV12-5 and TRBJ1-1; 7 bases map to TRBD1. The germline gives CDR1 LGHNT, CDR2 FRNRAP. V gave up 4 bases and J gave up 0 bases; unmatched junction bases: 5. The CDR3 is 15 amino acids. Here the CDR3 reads CASGWLTGLNTEAFF. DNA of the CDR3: TGTGCTAGTGGTTGGCTGACAGGGTTGAACACTGAAGCTTTCTTT. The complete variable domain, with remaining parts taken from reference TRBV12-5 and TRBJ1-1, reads DARVTQTPRHKVTEMGQEVTMRCQPILGHNTVFWYRQTMMQGLELLAYFRNRAPLDDSGMPKDRFSAEMPDATLATLKIQPSEPRDSAVYFCASGWLTGLNTEAFFGQGTRLTVV.

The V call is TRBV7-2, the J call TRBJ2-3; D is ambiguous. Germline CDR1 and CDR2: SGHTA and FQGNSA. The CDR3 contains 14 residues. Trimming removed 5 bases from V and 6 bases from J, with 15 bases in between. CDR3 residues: CASSPTMGTDTQYF. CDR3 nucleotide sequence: TGTGCCAGCAGCCCTACTATGGGTACCGATACGCAGTATTTT.